Listed below are T cell receptor beta chains from one sample, sequenced in a study of cytomegalovirus exposure and HLA in healthy donors. Assay: immunoSEQ multiplex PCR; the TCRdb copy retains only in-frame clones and omits some. The sample yields approximately 240,000 clones, under 95% seen once. Sequences were obtained from PBMCs. These receptors were taken from a woman between 18 and 29 years old in good health and CMV-seronegative. Both conserved end residues are part of each CDR3. Each record gives: J gene, clone size, V gene, D gene, CDR3 protein, CDR3 DNA. The D gene is left open where the match is weak. Clone size is not always given. Where it is, it says once, few, many or a class for expanded clones.

J: TRBJ2-7
size: -
V: TRBV7-2
D: -
CDR3: CASSLASRFSYEQYF
DNA: TGTGCCAGCAGCCTAGCTAGCAGATTCTCCTACGAGCAGTACTTC

J: TRBJ1-1
size: few
V: TRBV30
D: -
CDR3: CAWSVRGTPEAFF
DNA: TGTGCCTGGAGTGTACGAGGAACTCCTGAAGCTTTCTTT

J: TRBJ1-3
size: -
V: TRBV30
D: -
CDR3: CAWSWVGGTGNTIYF
DNA: TGTGCCTGGAGTTGGGTAGGGGGTACTGGAAACACCATATATTTT

J: TRBJ1-1
size: -
V: TRBV6-5
D: TRBD1
CDR3: CASSYPGQRWAEAFF
DNA: TGTGCCAGCAGTTACCCGGGACAGAGGTGGGCTGAAGCTTTCTTT

J: TRBJ2-3
size: few
V: TRBV10-3
D: TRBD2
CDR3: CAISGSGRGADTQYF
DNA: TGTGCCATCAGCGGAAGCGGGAGGGGCGCAGATACGCAGTATTTT

J: TRBJ2-7
size: -
V: TRBV11-2
D: -
CDR3: CASSLVAGNYEQYF
DNA: TGTGCCAGCAGCTTAGTGGCGGGGAACTACGAGCAGTACTTC

J: TRBJ2-5
size: -
V: TRBV19
D: TRBD2
CDR3: CASSSSGRAQETQYF
DNA: TGTGCCAGTAGTAGTAGCGGGAGGGCCCAAGAGACCCAGTACTTC

J: TRBJ2-1
size: once
V: TRBV5-1
D: -
CDR3: CASSPPPRAGEQFF
DNA: TGCGCCAGCAGCCCGCCTCCCCGTGCGGGTGAGCAGTTCTTC

J: TRBJ1-5
size: once
V: TRBV6-1
D: TRBD1
CDR3: CASAGTVSQPQHF
DNA: TGTGCCAGCGCCGGGACAGTGAGTCAGCCCCAGCATTTT

J: TRBJ1-5
size: few
V: TRBV7-2
D: TRBD1
CDR3: CASSLNRGQPQHF
DNA: TGTGCCAGCAGCTTAAACAGGGGTCAGCCCCAGCATTTT

J: TRBJ1-1
size: -
V: TRBV5-1
D: -
CDR3: CASSLAEGWDTEAFF
DNA: TGCGCCAGCAGCTTGGCCGAGGGTTGGGACACTGAAGCTTTCTTT

J: TRBJ2-5
size: -
V: TRBV29-1
D: -
CDR3: CSVVIAETQYF
DNA: TGCAGCGTTGTTATCGCGGAGACCCAGTACTTC

J: TRBJ2-7
size: -
V: TRBV11-2
D: TRBD1
CDR3: CASSGTGTGKGEQYF
DNA: TGTGCCAGCAGCGGGACCGGGACAGGGAAGGGCGAGCAGTACTTC

J: TRBJ2-7
size: -
V: TRBV19
D: -
CDR3: CASSSFFGERNEQYF
DNA: TGTGCCAGTAGTTCCTTCTTCGGGGAGAGGAACGAGCAGTACTTC

J: TRBJ2-7
size: -
V: TRBV2
D: -
CDR3: CASTPGRVSYEQYF
DNA: TGTGCCAGCACCCCTGGTCGGGTGAGCTACGAGCAGTACTTC

J: TRBJ2-7
size: -
V: TRBV5-1
D: TRBD2
CDR3: CASSLALGLADYEQYF
DNA: TGCGCCAGCAGCTTGGCACTGGGACTAGCGGACTACGAGCAGTACTTC

J: TRBJ1-1
size: -
V: TRBV5-4
D: -
CDR3: CASSFGQREAFF
DNA: TGTGCCAGCAGCTTTGGACAGCGTGAAGCTTTCTTT

J: TRBJ1-2
size: -
V: TRBV6-1
D: -
CDR3: CASSEGQDYGYTF
DNA: TGTGCCAGCAGTGAAGGACAAGACTATGGCTACACCTTC

J: TRBJ1-1
size: -
V: TRBV6-5
D: -
CDR3: CASSYGGVGTEAFF
DNA: TGTGCCAGCAGTTATGGGGGGGTCGGCACTGAAGCTTTCTTT

J: TRBJ2-2
size: once
V: TRBV30
D: TRBD2
CDR3: CASTGTSGSTGELFF
DNA: TGTGCCTCGACCGGGACTAGCGGGTCAACCGGGGAGCTGTTTTTT

J: TRBJ1-1
size: once
V: TRBV27
D: TRBD1
CDR3: CASSLSGAGGNAFF
DNA: TGTGCCAGCAGTTTATCTGGGGCAGGGGGAAACGCTTTCTTT

J: TRBJ2-3
size: -
V: TRBV4-1
D: TRBD2
CDR3: CASSLADSGTSTDTQYF
DNA: TGCGCCAGCAGCCTTGCCGATAGCGGGACAAGCACAGATACGCAGTATTTT

J: TRBJ1-5
size: -
V: TRBV6-5
D: TRBD1
CDR3: CASRKTGSQPQHF
DNA: TGTGCCAGCAGAAAGACAGGGAGCCAGCCCCAGCATTTT

J: TRBJ1-2
size: -
V: TRBV12-5
D: -
CDR3: CASGLVSGTINYGYTF
DNA: TGTGCTAGTGGTTTGGTGTCAGGGACAATAAACTATGGCTACACCTTC

J: TRBJ1-2
size: -
V: TRBV27
D: TRBD1
CDR3: CASRVAFGTGYGYTF
DNA: TGTGCCAGCAGAGTTGCCTTTGGGACAGGGTATGGCTACACCTTC

J: TRBJ2-1
size: -
V: TRBV7-9
D: -
CDR3: CASNAGNEQFF
DNA: TGTGCCAGCAACGCGGGCAATGAGCAGTTCTTC

J: TRBJ2-3
size: -
V: TRBV11-3
D: TRBD2
CDR3: CASSLGLAGVSDTQYF
DNA: TGTGCCAGCAGCTTGGGACTAGCGGGGGTCTCAGATACGCAGTATTTT